The 21 T cell receptor beta chains given below trace back to one sample, sequenced in a study of blood T cells in healthy people across ages. A sample-barcoded 5' primer and a J-beta primer mix were used in a second PCR of about 6 to 11 cycles. TCRdb recomputed calls from the 5' RACE reads with MiXCR, one row per CDR3 protein. This table has around 710,000 distinct CDR3 sequences, more than 40% appearing once. The sample was blood. The receptor set was obtained from a woman aged 55-69 years in good health.

V gene TRBV28 combines with J gene TRBJ2-5, with 9 bases that match TRBD2. TRBJ2-7 matches the DNA end more closely, so the J call is doubtful. This CDR3 is 16 amino acids long. Germline CDR1 is MDHEN and CDR2 is SYDVKM. The CDR3 DNA is TGTGCCAGCAGATATCCCGGGACTAGCAGAACCTACGAGCAGTACTTC. Residues: CASRYPGTSRTYEQYF.

In DNA, the CDR3 is TGTGCCAGCAGTTACAAGGGCGGTACCTACGAGCAGTACTTC. Its translation is CASSYKGGTYEQYF. The V gene is TRBV6-2 or TRBV6-3, the J gene TRBJ2-7; no clear D gene. The V gene's germline CDR1 is MNHEY and CDR2 SVGEGT. Trimming shortened V by 2 bases and J by 2 bases, and 10 bases separated the two germline ends. The CDR3 runs 14 residues.

This clonotype appeared many times. The V and J genes are TRBV12-3 or TRBV12-4 and TRBJ2-5, with D uncertain. Trimming removed 6 bases from V and 7 bases from J, with 12 bases in between. The CDR3 is 12 residues long. CDR3 residues: CASSSGRATQYF. Here the CDR3 DNA reads TGTGCCAGCAGCTCCGGACGAGCGACCCAGTACTTC.

The rearrangement links TRBV10-3 to TRBJ2-1, with a tentative D call TRBD2 (6 bases). V lost 3 bases and J 6 bases, leaving 6 bases between the germline ends. The CDR3 sequence is 12 residues long. Germline CDR1 is ENHRY and CDR2 is SYGVKD. Here the CDR3 reads CAISDGGNEQFF. CDR3 coding DNA: TGTGCCATCAGTGACGGGGGCAATGAGCAGTTCTTC.

With respect to this clonotype: A read error may explain this, as a much larger clone is one base away. V and J are TRBV9 and TRBJ2-5; the match to TRBD2 covers 8 bases. Germline CDR1 SGDLS, CDR2 YYNGEE. The CDR3 totals 15 residues. The CDR3 DNA reads as TGTGCCAGCAACGTAGACGGGGGGGGCCAAGAGACCCAGTACTTC. It codes for CASNVDGGGQETQYF.

Ten or more counts support this clonotype. This sequence joins TRBV29-1 and TRBJ2-2, with D unclear. V dropped 7 bases and J dropped 6 bases, with 15 bases sitting between them. Germline CDR1 is SQVTM and CDR2 is ANQGSEA. The CDR3 is 13 residues long. CDR3 residues: CSARRQDAGELFF. The CDR3 bases are TGCAGCGCTAGAAGGCAGGATGCCGGGGAGCTGTTTTTT.

The sample holds a few counts of this clonotype. The chain employs TRBV5-1 and TRBJ2-3; D possibly corresponds to TRBD1 (5 bases). Germline V gene data show CDR1 as SGHRS and CDR2 as YFSETQ. The CDR3 has 15 amino acids. Trimming took 2 bases from V and 2 from J, leaving 12 bases between them. The CDR3 DNA is TGCGCCAGCAGCTTCATGGGGCCCGACACAGATACGCAGTATTTT. Residues: CASSFMGPDTDTQYF.

This sequence joins TRBV20-1 and TRBJ2-1; TRBD1 aligns across 8 bases. Germline lookup yields CDR1 DFQATT and CDR2 SNEGSKA (reference sequence). With V trimmed by 0 bases and J by 6 bases, 7 bases remained unmatched. The CDR3 runs to 15 residues. Here the CDR3 reads CSARERRTGSNEQFF. CDR3 nucleotide sequence: TGCAGTGCTAGAGAGAGAAGGACAGGGAGCAATGAGCAGTTCTTC.

CDR3 bases: TGCGCCAGCTCCCGGGACAGGAGAGCTTTCTTT. Encoded protein: CASSRDRRAFF. The rearrangement joins TRBV5-1 to TRBJ1-1, with 8 bases that match TRBD1. This CDR3 comprises 11 residues. CDR1 and CDR2 (germline): SGHRS, YFSETQ. V was pared by 7 bases and J by 10 bases, with 6 bases of the junction left unmatched.

This clonotype has only a few counts. V usage is TRBV29-1 and J usage is TRBJ2-5, with 9 nucleotides matching TRBD2. The junction had 8 bases not matched to a gene; V was cut back by 2 bases and J by 1 base. The CDR3 spans 16 residues. Germline V CDR1 and CDR2: SQVTM, ANQGSEA. CDR3 protein: CSVERSAGGIQETQYF. The CDR3 DNA sequence: TGCAGCGTTGAAAGATCCGCGGGGGGGATCCAAGAGACCCAGTACTTC.

The chain combines TRBV20-1 with TRBJ2-7; 9 nucleotides agree with TRBD1. V was pared by 2 bases and J by 1 base, with 9 bases of the junction left unmatched. This CDR3 is 16 amino acids long. Germline-derived CDR1 and CDR2 are DFQATT and SNEGSKA (reference sequence). The CDR3 DNA follows: TGCAGTGCTAGACTCCCGGGGACAGGGCAGTCCTACGAGCAGTACTTC. Translation gives CSARLPGTGQSYEQYF.

Only a few counts were recorded for this clonotype. This chain uses TRBV7-3 with TRBJ2-1, with D uncertain. Germline CDR1 and CDR2: SGHTA and FQGTGA. Trimming removed 2 bases at V and 6 bases at J, with 5 bases between. CDR3 length equals 12 residues. The CDR3 DNA follows: TGTGCCAGCAGCTTATCGACCAATGAGCAGTTCTTC. Encoded protein: CASSLSTNEQFF.

This clonotype was counted only a few times. V usage is TRBV6-6 and J usage is TRBJ2-7, with 7 positions matching TRBD1. The CDR3 totals 15 residues. V lost 2 bases to trimming and J lost 1 base; unmatched junction nucleotides: 5. Germline assignment: CDR1 MNHNY and CDR2 SVGAGI (reference sequence). The CDR3 loop is CASSYTGQASYEQYF. CDR3 coding DNA: TGTGCCAGCAGTTACACAGGACAGGCGTCCTACGAGCAGTACTTC.

V is TRBV5-5 and J is TRBJ1-2; D is unclear. Trimming removed 1 base from V and 8 bases from J, with 12 bases in between. The CDR3 totals 13 residues. Germline V gene data show CDR1 as SGHKS and CDR2 as YYEKEE (reference sequence). CDR3 bases: TGTGCCAGCAGCTTGAAGTCCAGTAGCGGCTACACCTTC. It codes for CASSLKSSSGYTF.

This sequence joins TRBV27 and TRBJ2-1; the D is unclear. CDR1 MNHEY and CDR2 SMNVEV come from the germline V gene (reference sequence). Trimming stripped 5 bases from V and 7 bases from J, with 12 bases between. The CDR3 runs 13 residues. CDR3 amino acids: CASSIELWNEQFF. DNA of the CDR3: TGTGCCAGCAGTATAGAGTTGTGGAATGAGCAGTTCTTC.

J is TRBJ1-6 and V is TRBV18; D ambiguous. V lost 0 bases, J lost 5 bases, and 8 bases lay in between. Germline CDR1 reads KGHSH; CDR2 reads LQKENI. This CDR3 contains 15 residues. CDR3 in DNA: TGTGCCAGCTCACCACCGAGCAGAGATAATTCACCCCTCCACTTT. Its translation: CASSPPSRDNSPLHF. The whole variable domain, filled in from reference TRBV18 and TRBJ1-6, reads NAGVMQNPRHLVRRRGQEARLRCSPMKGHSHVYWYRQLPEEGLKFMVYLQKENIIDESGMPKERFSAEFPKEGPSILRIQQVVRGDSAAYFCASSPPSRDNSPLHFGNGTRLTVT.

Details on this clonotype: The germline gene is not matched at one end of the junction; a read error may be the cause. This chain uses TRBV7-8 with TRBJ2-1; D is undetermined. Germline V CDR1 and CDR2: SGHVS, FQNEAQ. The CDR3 runs 13 residues. The chain's CDR3 is CAGSLGVVNEQFF. CDR3 nucleotides: TGTGCCGGCAGCTTAGGAGTTGTCAATGAGCAGTTCTTC.

This clonotype came up a few times. The chain has TRBV10-3 and TRBJ2-5; D is unclear. The CDR3 length is 12 residues. V gave up 6 bases and J gave up 2 bases, with 7 bases separating them. Looked up from germline, CDR1 is ENHRY and CDR2 is SYGVKD. CDR3 loop: CAISYSQETQYF. In nucleotides, the CDR3 is TGTGCCATCAGCTATAGTCAAGAGACCCAGTACTTC.

This clonotype was counted a few times. The genes are TRBV16 and TRBJ1-5; D gene unclear. Germline CDR1 and CDR2: KGHSY and FQNENV. CDR3 length equals 16 residues. V lost 0 bases, J lost 0 bases, and 9 bases lay in between. Here the CDR3 DNA reads TGTGCCAGCAGCCAATCTTTCGGATATAGCAATCAGCCCCAGCATTTT. It specifies CASSQSFGYSNQPQHF. Full variable domain (missing parts from reference TRBV16 and TRBJ1-5): GEEVAQTPKHLVRGEGQKAKLYCAPIKGHSYVFWYQQVLKNEFKFLISFQNENVFDETGMPKERFSAKCLPNSPCSLEIQATKLEDSAVYFCASSQSFGYSNQPQHFGDGTRLSIL.

V usage is TRBV13 and J usage is TRBJ2-1; 11 bases map to TRBD2. The CDR3 has 18 amino acids. Trimming cost V 0 bases and J 0 bases; bases outside gene matches: 4. The germline gives CDR1 PRHDT, CDR2 FYEKMQ (reference sequence). The CDR3 sequence: CASSLGGLAVFSYNEQFF. CDR3 DNA: TGTGCCAGCAGCTTAGGGGGACTAGCGGTTTTCTCCTACAATGAGCAGTTCTTC.

This clonotype was observed a handful of times. The CDR3 sequence: CASSWTGGAVYGYTF. CDR3 coding DNA: TGTGCCAGCAGCTGGACAGGGGGCGCCGTCTATGGCTACACCTTC. The rearrangement links TRBV11-2 to TRBJ1-2, with 11 bases matching TRBD1. The V and J ends lost 4 bases and 4 bases, in that order; junction bases with no gene match: 5. Germline CDR1 is SGHAT and CDR2 is FQNNGV. CDR3 length: 15 amino acids. Combining the CDR3 with reference TRBV11-2 and TRBJ1-2 gives the whole variable domain EAGVAQSPRYKIIEKRQSVAFWCNPISGHATLYWYQQILGQGPKLLIQFQNNGVVDDSQLPKDRFSAERLKGVDSTLKIQPAKLEDSAVYLCASSWTGGAVYGYTFGSGTRLTVV.